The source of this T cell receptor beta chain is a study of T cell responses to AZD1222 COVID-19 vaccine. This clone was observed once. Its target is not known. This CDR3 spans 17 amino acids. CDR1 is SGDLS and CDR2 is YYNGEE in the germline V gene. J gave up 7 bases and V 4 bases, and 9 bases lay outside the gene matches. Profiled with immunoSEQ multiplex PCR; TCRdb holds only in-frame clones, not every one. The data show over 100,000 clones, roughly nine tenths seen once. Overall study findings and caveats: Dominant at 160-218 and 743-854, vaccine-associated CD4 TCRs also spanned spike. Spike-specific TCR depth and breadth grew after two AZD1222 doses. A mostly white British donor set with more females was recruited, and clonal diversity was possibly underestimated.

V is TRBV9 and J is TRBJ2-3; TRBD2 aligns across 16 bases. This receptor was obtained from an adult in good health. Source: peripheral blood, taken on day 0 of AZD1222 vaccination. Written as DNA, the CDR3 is TGTGCCAGCAGCCCTCCGGGACTAGCGGGGGGGGCGAATACGCAGTATTTT. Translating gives CASSPPGLAGGANTQYF.